The source of this T cell receptor beta chain is a study of post-analysis software for immune sequencing data. On the study more broadly: Secondary progressive, relapsing-remitting and progressive-relapsing multiple sclerosis were among the included disease courses.

This clonotype was seen a few times. Antigen unknown. Prepared TCR beta cDNA libraries contained unique molecular identifiers. The authors obtained roughly 500,000 cDNA molecules from roughly 1 to 10 million T cells. TCRdb fed the PCR reads into MiXCR, producing one record per CDR3 protein. The sample includes about 770,000 distinct CDR3 sequences, roughly 50% of them seen just once. The germline gives CDR1 SGDLS, CDR2 YYNGEE. The J segment lost 4 bases and the V segment lost 4 bases, leaving 8 bases of the junction unmatched. CDR3 length: 16 residues. Study observations and caveats: Four or five TRBV segments occurring more often in patients than controls included TRBV5-6, TRBV5-1 and TRBV20-1. Compared against controls, patients with multiple sclerosis displayed significantly lower normalized Chao1 diversity.

The chain joins TRBV9 to TRBJ2-3, with 11 bases lining up with TRBD1. The sequencing input was blood. This TCR derives from a girl aged 10 to 17 with multiple sclerosis. CDR3 sequence (DNA): TGTGCCAGCAGCTCCGGGCAGGGACAGGGGGCAGATACGCAGTATTTT. Its protein product is CASSSGQGQGADTQYF.